This record concerns one T cell receptor (beta chain) sequence. Its antigen is currently unknown. Clones were read by immunoSEQ multiplex PCR, and TCRdb kept only the in-frame ones, dropping some. The top ten hold less than 20% of the sample, which has some 60,000 clones, 94% seen once. Any history of autoimmune disease or systemic immunosuppression disqualified patients. This entry is derived from a study of OX40 agonist ivuxolimab in advanced cancers. Study as a whole: The treatment was a fully human IgG2 OX40 agonist, ivuxolimab. Points from the study as a whole: Among the lowest peripheral clonal expansion occurred in 0.1-3.0 mg/kg partial responders. Circulating CD4+ and CD8+ T cells showed clonal expansion by week 6 at 0.1 to 3.0 mg/kg.

Per germline, CDR1 SEHNR and CDR2 FQNEAQ (reference sequence). CDR3 length: 19 residues. With 7 bases clipped from V and 0 bases from J, the junction kept 14 bases outside the gene matches. The chain links TRBV7-9 to TRBJ2-1; 11 positions match TRBD2. The sequence was collected from an adult with an advanced solid tumor such as melanoma, head and neck, liver or kidney cancer. This specimen consisted of CD4+ or CD8+ T cells sorted from blood, obtained in a trial of the OX40 agonist ivuxolimab. Here the CDR3 DNA reads TGTGCCAGCACCATCATAGTACTAGCGGGAGCTCCCTCCTACAATGAGCAGTTCTTC. Translation: CASTIIVLAGAPSYNEQFF.